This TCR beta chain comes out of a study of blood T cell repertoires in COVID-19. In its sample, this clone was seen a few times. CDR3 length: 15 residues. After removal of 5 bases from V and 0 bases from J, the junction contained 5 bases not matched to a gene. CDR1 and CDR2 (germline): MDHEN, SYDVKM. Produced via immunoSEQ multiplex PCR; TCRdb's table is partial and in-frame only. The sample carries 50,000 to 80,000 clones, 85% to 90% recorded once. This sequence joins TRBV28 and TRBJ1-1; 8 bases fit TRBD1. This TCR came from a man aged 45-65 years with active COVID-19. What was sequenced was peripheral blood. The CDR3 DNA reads TGTGCCAGCAGTCACCTGACAGGGGTGAACACTGAAGCTTTCTTT. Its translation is CASSHLTGVNTEAFF. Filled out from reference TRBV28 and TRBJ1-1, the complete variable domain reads DVKVTQSSRYLVKRTGEKVFLECVQDMDHENMFWYRQDPGLGLRLIYFSYDVKMKEKGDIPEGYSVSREKKERFSLILESASTNQTSMYLCASSHLTGVNTEAFFGQGTRLTVV.